The T cell receptor (beta chain) described here comes from a study of T cell responses to AZD1222 COVID-19 vaccine. Profiling relied on immunoSEQ multiplex PCR, and the TCRdb table lists in-frame clones only, not all of them. This sample has about 100,000 clones; about nine tenths occur once, and the top ten carry about 1.8%. Germline V lookup: CDR1 SGHTA, CDR2 FQGTGA. The CDR3 covers 14 residues. The V and J ends lost 8 bases and 3 bases respectively, with 15 bases between them. The specimen comprised peripheral blood, sampled on day 0 of AZD1222 vaccination. The V call is TRBV7-3, the J call TRBJ2-3; TRBD1 might be the D (6 bases). This TCR derives from an adult in good health. CDR3 sequence reads: CASSQGIGTDTQYF. The CDR3 coding sequence is TGTGCCAGCTCACAGGGTATCGGGACAGATACGCAGTATTTT.